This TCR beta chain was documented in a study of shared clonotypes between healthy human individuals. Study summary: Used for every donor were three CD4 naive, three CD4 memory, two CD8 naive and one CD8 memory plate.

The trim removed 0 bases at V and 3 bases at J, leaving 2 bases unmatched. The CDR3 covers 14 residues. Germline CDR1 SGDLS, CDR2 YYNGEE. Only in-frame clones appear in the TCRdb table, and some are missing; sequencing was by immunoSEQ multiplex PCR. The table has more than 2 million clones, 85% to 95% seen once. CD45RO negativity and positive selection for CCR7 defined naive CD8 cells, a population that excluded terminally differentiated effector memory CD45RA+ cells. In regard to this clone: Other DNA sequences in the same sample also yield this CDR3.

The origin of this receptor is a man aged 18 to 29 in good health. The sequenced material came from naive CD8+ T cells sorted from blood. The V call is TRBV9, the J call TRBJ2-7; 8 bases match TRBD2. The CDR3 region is CASSVGAGGYEQYF. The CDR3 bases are TGTGCCAGCAGCGTAGGGGCGGGAGGCTACGAGCAGTACTTC.